The 17 T cell receptor beta chains below come from one sample, sequenced in a study of blood T cell repertoires in COVID-19. The protocol was immunoSEQ multiplex PCR, while the TCRdb copy is restricted to in-frame clones and leaves out a portion. The data contain approximately 230,000 clones, around 83% of them singletons. The sample taken for sequencing was peripheral blood. All receptors come from an elderly man with acute or convalescent COVID-19.

V is TRBV4-2 and J is TRBJ2-1, with 8 bases aligning to TRBD2. There are 17 residues in the CDR3. V shed 4 bases, J shed 2 bases, and the junction held 10 bases outside the gene matches. Germline V CDR1 and CDR2: LGHNA, YNFKEQ. CDR3 sequence reads: CASSPRREGPPYNEQFF. CDR3 DNA: TGTGCCAGCAGCCCCCGACGGGAGGGCCCTCCCTACAATGAGCAGTTCTTC.

The chain joins TRBV27 to TRBJ1-5; D remains unclear. The CDR3 sequence is 15 residues long. Germline CDR1 MNHEY, CDR2 SMNVEV (reference sequence). Trimming took 4 bases from V and 4 from J, leaving 14 bases between them. Here the CDR3 reads CASSSNSFRNQPQHF. CDR3 coding DNA: TGTGCCAGCAGTTCAAACAGCTTCCGTAATCAGCCCCAGCATTTT.

The chain employs TRBV2 and TRBJ2-3; TRBD1 agrees at 7 bases. In germline, CDR1 is SNHLY, CDR2 FYNNEI. This CDR3 comprises 16 residues. V lost 5 bases to trimming and J lost 4 bases; unmatched junction nucleotides: 12. In nucleotides, the CDR3 is TGTGCCAGCAGTCCAAGGACAGGTGGGAGTGCAGATACGCAGTATTTT. Encoded protein: CASSPRTGGSADTQYF. The whole variable domain, filled in from reference TRBV2 and TRBJ2-3, reads EPEVTQTPSHQVTQMGQEVILRCVPISNHLYFYWYRQILGQKVEFLVSFYNNEISEKSEIFDDQFSVERPDGSNFTLKIRSTKLEDSAMYFCASSPRTGGSADTQYFGPGTRLTVL.

The chain joins TRBV2 to TRBJ2-5; weak D call: TRBD2 (6 bases). The V and J ends lost 9 bases and 6 bases respectively, with 14 bases between them. The CDR3 has 12 residues. CDR1 and CDR2 (germline): SNHLY, FYNNEI. In nucleotides, the CDR3 is TGTGCCAGTAGACTAGGCGAACAGACCCAGTACTTC. This sequence encodes CASRLGEQTQYF.

This clone was detected once. The rearrangement joins TRBV5-8 to TRBJ1-1; D remains ambiguous. Trimming took 0 bases from V and 3 from J, leaving 12 bases between them. This CDR3 region has 15 residues. From germline, CDR1 is SGHTS and CDR2 YDEGEE. CDR3 sequence: CASSLALIRDTEAFF. The DNA for the CDR3 is TGTGCCAGCAGCTTGGCACTTATCCGGGACACTGAAGCTTTCTTT.

About this clone: The same CDR3 is also encoded by other DNA sequences in this sample. The genes are TRBV5-1 and TRBJ1-3; D remains ambiguous. Germline assignment: CDR1 SGHRS and CDR2 YFSETQ. The CDR3 is 15 residues long. Trimming left V 0 bases short and J 0 bases short, with 7 bases between. The CDR3 is CASSLAGSSGNTIYF. In DNA form, the CDR3 reads TGCGCCAGCAGCTTGGCTGGGAGCTCTGGAAACACCATATATTTT.

This clone was detected a few times. This chain uses TRBV6-5 with TRBJ2-7; 7 bases match TRBD1. CDR3 length: 15 amino acids. Germline loops: CDR1 MNHEY, CDR2 SVGAGI. V lost 3 bases, J lost 2 bases, and 7 bases stayed unmatched. The DNA of the CDR3 is TGTGCCAGCAGTTATGTTCTGGGACAGACCTACGAGCAGTACTTC. Translating it yields CASSYVLGQTYEQYF.

V and J are TRBV24-1 and TRBJ1-2; 9 nucleotides line up with TRBD1. After removal of 4 bases from V and 5 bases from J, the junction contained 4 bases not matched to a gene. Germline CDR1 and CDR2: KGHDR and SFDVKD. CDR3 length: 14 residues. CDR3 loop: CATSDSGTGYGYTF. The CDR3 region has the DNA TGTGCCACCAGTGACTCCGGGACAGGGTATGGCTACACCTTC.

This clone turned up a few times. The chain links TRBV5-1 to TRBJ2-7, with 9 bases matching TRBD1. Germline V lookup: CDR1 SGHRS, CDR2 YFSETQ. J gave up 1 base and V 4 bases, and 9 bases lay outside the gene matches. This CDR3 comprises 16 residues. The CDR3 is CASSRKGDRDSYEQYF. The CDR3, as DNA: TGCGCCAGCAGCCGGAAGGGGGACAGGGATTCCTACGAGCAGTACTTC.

V usage is TRBV28 and J usage is TRBJ2-4; D is possibly TRBD2 (6 bases). Germline V gene lookup returns CDR1 MDHEN and CDR2 SYDVKM. V dropped 3 bases and J dropped 5 bases, with 14 bases sitting between them. The CDR3 runs to 15 residues. CDR3 amino acids: CASSLSGVAQNIQYF. The DNA for the CDR3 is TGTGCCAGCAGTTTGTCGGGAGTGGCCCAAAACATTCAGTACTTC. Full variable domain (outside the CDR3, taken from reference TRBV28 and TRBJ2-4): DVKVTQSSRYLVKRTGEKVFLECVQDMDHENMFWYRQDPGLGLRLIYFSYDVKMKEKGDIPEGYSVSREKKERFSLILESASTNQTSMYLCASSLSGVAQNIQYFGAGTRLSVL.

This clone was found once. The rearrangement uses TRBV20-1 and TRBJ2-7; TRBD2 matches at 9 bases. The CDR3 runs to 14 residues. Germline lookup yields CDR1 DFQATT and CDR2 SNEGSKA (reference sequence). The J segment lost 2 bases and the V segment lost 3 bases, leaving 5 bases of the junction unmatched. The CDR3 is CSASWLAGTYEQYF. CDR3 nucleotides: TGCAGTGCTAGTTGGCTAGCGGGAACCTACGAGCAGTACTTC.

The CDR3 region has the DNA TGTGCCAGCAGCTTAGTAGCTGGGGCCCGCACAGATACGCAGTATTTT. Translation: CASSLVAGARTDTQYF. This chain uses TRBV7-9 with TRBJ2-3, with D maybe TRBD1 (5 bases). Germline V gene lookup returns CDR1 SEHNR and CDR2 FQNEAQ (reference sequence). V shed 1 base and J shed 1 base, with 12 bases lying between them. The CDR3 loop spans 16 amino acids.

The CDR3 sequence: CASSLQGLSTDTQYF. The CDR3 DNA is TGTGCCAGCAGTTTACAGGGCCTTAGCACAGATACGCAGTATTTT. V gene TRBV6-5 combines with J gene TRBJ2-3; tentatively, D is TRBD1 (6 bases). V was cut by 4 bases and J by 0 bases, with 11 bases left in between. The CDR3 totals 15 residues. From germline, CDR1 is MNHEY and CDR2 SVGAGI.

The chain links TRBV19 to TRBJ2-3; the D gene is possibly TRBD2 (7 bases). V was shortened by 1 base and J by 4 bases, with 12 bases between the two germline ends. CDR1 and CDR2 (germline): LNHDA, SQIVND (reference sequence). CDR3 length equals 15 residues. CDR3 DNA: TGTGCCAGTAGTATAGGCTCGCGGGGGCCAGATACGCAGTATTTT. As protein: CASSIGSRGPDTQYF.

The rearrangement uses TRBV3-1 (or the pseudogene TRBV3-2) and TRBJ1-6; no firm D call. Between the trimmed V and J ends, which lost 1 base and 7 bases, there was a span of 14 bases. CDR3 length equals 16 residues. Germline CDR1 is LGHDT and CDR2 is YNNKEL (reference sequence). The CDR3 sequence: CASSQGGFLRNSPLHF. CDR3 sequence (DNA): TGTGCCAGCAGCCAAGGAGGCTTCCTTCGGAATTCACCCCTCCACTTT.

This rearrangement joins TRBV7-2 to TRBJ1-1; no clear D. V gave up 5 bases and J gave up 4 bases, with 14 bases separating them. This CDR3 region has 14 residues. Germline V lookup: CDR1 SGHTA, CDR2 FQGNSA. The chain's CDR3 is CASSNDGGGTEAFF. Written as DNA, the CDR3 is TGTGCCAGCAGCAACGACGGCGGAGGCACTGAAGCTTTCTTT.

The genes are TRBV7-3 and TRBJ2-1; 14 positions match TRBD2. This CDR3 has 16 amino acids. Per the germline V gene, CDR1 is SGHTA and CDR2 is FQGTGA. V shed 5 bases and J 7 bases; nucleotides not matched to a gene: 7. CDR3 loop: CASSGGTSGSINEQFF. The CDR3 DNA follows: TGTGCCAGCAGCGGGGGGACTAGCGGGAGTATAAATGAGCAGTTCTTC.